Listed below are T cell receptor beta chains from one sample, sequenced in a study of neurological immune-mediated disorders. Using its own MiXCR run on the 5' RACE reads, TCRdb lists one record per CDR3 protein. The repertoire holds about 74,000 distinct CDR3 sequences, 4% to 6% seen once, with 6.5% to 9% in the top ten. The sequenced sample was PBMCs. These receptor sequences come from a man between 18 and 29 years old with multiple sclerosis. Each CDR3 is given with its conserved first and last residue. Fields, in order: J gene, clone size, CDR3 length, V gene, D gene, CDR3 DNA, CDR3 protein. D genes are given only for firm matches. Rows give clone size only sometimes, using once, few, many, or a class for an expanded clone.

J: TRBJ1-6; size: many; length: 16; V: TRBV27; D: .; DNA: TGTGCCAGCAAGCAAAACGGCCTCTCCTATAATTCACCCCTCCACTTT; CDR3: CASKQNGLSYNSPLHF
J: TRBJ2-3; size: many; length: 15; V: TRBV24-1; D: TRBD2; DNA: TGTGCCACCAGTGATTATACCGGGGGGGCAGATACGCAGTATTTT; CDR3: CATSDYTGGADTQYF
J: TRBJ2-7; size: many; length: 12; V: TRBV7-2; D: .; DNA: TGTGCCAGCACCTCGCTCCGGGACGAGCAGTACTTC; CDR3: CASTSLRDEQYF
J: TRBJ2-1; size: many; length: 15; V: TRBV7-8; D: TRBD2; DNA: TGTGCCAGCAGCTCATCCGGGACTAGCTTTAATGAGCAGTTCTTC; CDR3: CASSSSGTSFNEQFF
J: TRBJ2-3; size: .; length: 17; V: TRBV7-2; D: TRBD1; DNA: TGTGCCAGCATCCTAAGGAGAGGGACAGCCGGCACAGATACGCAGTATTTT; CDR3: CASILRRGTAGTDTQYF
J: TRBJ1-1; size: many; length: 15; V: TRBV11-2; D: .; DNA: TGTGCCAGCAGCTTAGTTAAGGGGAGCGACACTGAAGCTTTCTTT; CDR3: CASSLVKGSDTEAFF
J: TRBJ1-2; size: many; length: 15; V: TRBV5-1; D: TRBD1; DNA: TGCGCCAGCAGCTTGGACGGACAGGGGAGCGCTGGCTACACCTTC; CDR3: CASSLDGQGSAGYTF
J: TRBJ1-2; size: .; length: 15; V: TRBV18; D: TRBD1; DNA: TGTGCCAGCTCACCAGAGGGGACAGGGGACTATGGCTACACCTTC; CDR3: CASSPEGTGDYGYTF
J: TRBJ2-1; size: many; length: 12; V: TRBV11-2; D: .; DNA: TGTGCCAGCAGCTACCGGGCCAATGAGCAGTTCTTC; CDR3: CASSYRANEQFF
J: TRBJ2-2; size: many; length: 14; V: TRBV19; D: TRBD1; DNA: TGTGCCACCATCGGACAGGGAGGCACCGGGGAGCTGTTTTTT; CDR3: CATIGQGGTGELFF
J: TRBJ1-2; size: many; length: 12; V: TRBV6-5; D: TRBD1; DNA: TGTGCCAGCAGTCGCGACAGGGACGGCTACACCTTC; CDR3: CASSRDRDGYTF
J: TRBJ2-7; size: many; length: 15; V: TRBV12-3/TRBV12-4; D: .; DNA: TGTGCCAGCAGTAAGACCGGGCCAGAGGCCTACGAGCAGTACTTC; CDR3: CASSKTGPEAYEQYF
J: TRBJ2-7; size: many; length: 13; V: TRBV20-1; D: .; DNA: TGCAGTGCTAGAGAGGGCAGCTCCTACGAGCAGTACTTC; CDR3: CSAREGSSYEQYF
J: TRBJ1-2; size: many; length: 12; V: TRBV20-1; D: .; DNA: TGCAGTGCGCTGGCTGCTAACTATGGCTACACCTTC; CDR3: CSALAANYGYTF
J: TRBJ1-1; size: many; length: 14; V: TRBV12-3/TRBV12-4; D: .; DNA: TGTGCCAGCAGTTTTGAGCGAAGGAACACTGAAGCTTTCTTT; CDR3: CASSFERRNTEAFF
J: TRBJ2-1; size: .; length: 15; V: TRBV9; D: TRBD2; DNA: TGTGCCAGCAGCGAGGCGGGAGGTGGCTACAATGAGCAGTTCTTC; CDR3: CASSEAGGGYNEQFF
J: TRBJ2-3; size: many; length: 16; V: TRBV20-1; D: TRBD2; DNA: TGCAGTGCTCAGACCGGGACTAGGGTCGGGAGATCTACGCAGTATTTT; CDR3: CSAQTGTRVGRSTQYF
J: TRBJ1-1; size: many; length: 13; V: TRBV7-8; D: .; DNA: TGTGCCAGCAGCTCGCACAGAAACACTGAAGCTTTCTTT; CDR3: CASSSHRNTEAFF
J: TRBJ2-5; size: many; length: 18; V: TRBV13; D: .; DNA: TGTGCCAGCAGCTCCTTCCCCGCGATGGCGATCGGCAGCGAGACCCAGTACTTC; CDR3: CASSSFPAMAIGSETQYF
J: TRBJ2-7; size: many; length: 12; V: TRBV20-1; D: .; DNA: TGCAGTGCTACCGCTCCTGGGGGGGCGCAGTACTTC; CDR3: CSATAPGGAQYF
J: TRBJ2-7; size: many; length: 15; V: TRBV20-1; D: TRBD2; DNA: TGCAGTGCTAGCTCTCCTAGCGGGGATTCCTACGAGCAGTACTTC; CDR3: CSASSPSGDSYEQYF
J: TRBJ2-7; size: .; length: 13; V: TRBV29-1; D: TRBD2; DNA: TGCAGCGTCGGGACTAAAACCTCTGACGAGCAGTACTTC; CDR3: CSVGTKTSDEQYF
J: TRBJ2-4; size: many; length: 14; V: TRBV10-2; D: .; DNA: TGCGCCAGCAGTGCTGACTTAGCCAAAAACATTCAGTACTTC; CDR3: CASSADLAKNIQYF
J: TRBJ1-6; size: many; length: 14; V: TRBV28; D: TRBD1; DNA: TGTGCCAGCAGTAGGGGACAGATTAATTCACCCCTCAACTTT; CDR3: CASSRGQINSPLNF
J: TRBJ2-7; size: few; length: 14; V: TRBV20-1; D: TRBD2; DNA: TGCAGTGCTGGCGGGACTACTTTTTATTACGAGCAGTACTTC; CDR3: CSAGGTTFYYEQYF
J: TRBJ2-1; size: many; length: 13; V: TRBV20-1; D: TRBD2; DNA: TGCAGTGTTTCGCGGGAGGGCCGATATGAGCAGTTCTTC; CDR3: CSVSREGRYEQFF
J: TRBJ1-5; size: few; length: 15; V: TRBV6-1; D: .; DNA: TGTGCCAGCAGTGAAGCGGCCCCCCAGGGTCAGCCCCAGCATTTT; CDR3: CASSEAAPQGQPQHF
J: TRBJ2-3; size: few; length: 14; V: TRBV7-3; D: TRBD2; DNA: TGTGCCAGCAGCTCTGGACTAGTCACAGATACGCAGTATTTT; CDR3: CASSSGLVTDTQYF
J: TRBJ1-4; size: many; length: 14; V: TRBV12-3/TRBV12-4; D: TRBD1; DNA: TGTGCCAGCAGGGAGGGACAGAGTAATGAAAAACTGTTTTTT; CDR3: CASREGQSNEKLFF
J: TRBJ1-2; size: many; length: 14; V: TRBV20-1; D: TRBD1; DNA: TGCAGTGCTAGATCGGACAGGTTTCTCTATGGCTACACCTTC; CDR3: CSARSDRFLYGYTF
J: TRBJ1-1; size: many; length: 13; V: TRBV5-1; D: .; DNA: TGCGCCAGCAGCAGAGGAGAGAACACTGAAGCTTTCTTT; CDR3: CASSRGENTEAFF
J: TRBJ2-4; size: many; length: 17; V: TRBV24-1; D: TRBD1; DNA: TGTGCCACCAGTGACTCCGGGACAGGGAGTTCCAAAAACATTCAGTACTTC; CDR3: CATSDSGTGSSKNIQYF
J: TRBJ1-5; size: .; length: 14; V: TRBV10-3; D: .; DNA: TGTGCCATCAGTAGGGATCCCCAGGGTCAGCCCCAGAATTTT; CDR3: CAISRDPQGQPQNF
J: TRBJ2-1; size: many; length: 16; V: TRBV12-3/TRBV12-4; D: TRBD1; DNA: TGTGCCAGCAGTTCACAGGGGATTGGCCGAAGGAATGAGCAGTTCTTC; CDR3: CASSSQGIGRRNEQFF
J: TRBJ1-1; size: many; length: 14; V: TRBV20-1; D: TRBD1; DNA: TGCAGTGCTAGGGGGACAGGTATGAACACTGAAGCTTTCTTT; CDR3: CSARGTGMNTEAFF
J: TRBJ1-1; size: .; length: 13; V: TRBV11-3; D: .; DNA: TGTGCCAGCAGCACCGGGTCGGGCACTGAAGCTTTCTTT; CDR3: CASSTGSGTEAFF
J: TRBJ1-2; size: many; length: 13; V: TRBV5-1; D: .; DNA: TGCGCCAGCAGCTTGGTTAGCAGCTATGGCTACACCTTC; CDR3: CASSLVSSYGYTF
J: TRBJ1-2; size: many; length: 12; V: TRBV20-1; D: .; DNA: TGCAGTGTTAGGACGGACAACTATGGCTACACCTTC; CDR3: CSVRTDNYGYTF
J: TRBJ2-1; size: many; length: 19; V: TRBV28; D: TRBD2; DNA: TGTGCCAGCTGGGGTCTTATGGGGACTAGCGGGGGCCTCGGCAATGAGCAGTTCTTC; CDR3: CASWGLMGTSGGLGNEQFF